The 22 T cell receptor beta chains below come from one sample, sequenced in a study of PD-1 blockade in classical Hodgkin lymphoma. Time point given: cycle 4 day 1 (C4D1), after more than five weeks of nivolumab. Autologous stem cell transplantation was followed by relapse in every patient, and brentuximab vedotin exposure varied. Assay used: immunoSEQ multiplex PCR; TCRdb lists only in-frame clones, some missing. The data hold about 25,000 clones, with 72% observed a single time. Material: peripheral blood mononuclear cells (PBMCs), obtained before the fourth cycle of nivolumab. Receptors were obtained from a human donor with classical Hodgkin lymphoma.

The chain links TRBV5-1 to TRBJ1-2; TRBD1 is a possible D gene (6 bases). This CDR3 is built from 14 residues. Deletions cut 2 bases from V and 4 bases from J, with 12 bases between. CDR1 is SGHRS, CDR2 YFSETQ, per germline. CDR3 loop: CASSFQGGTYGYTF. The DNA for the CDR3 is TGCGCCAGCAGCTTCCAAGGGGGTACCTATGGCTACACCTTC.

The CDR3: CASSPVPGQGAGELFF. CDR3 coding DNA: TGTGCCAGCAGCCCAGTTCCTGGACAGGGTGCCGGGGAGCTGTTTTTT. The V call is TRBV7-7, the J call TRBJ2-2; 8 nucleotides line up with TRBD1. Per the germline V gene, CDR1 is SSHAT and CDR2 is FNYEAQ (reference sequence). V lost 5 bases and J lost 6; bases outside the gene matches: 11. The CDR3 loop spans 16 amino acids. Looking up the rest from reference TRBV7-7 and TRBJ2-2 gives the full variable domain: GAGVSQSPRYKVTKRGQDVTLRCDPISSHATLYWYQQALGQGPEFLTYFNYEAQPDKSGLPSDRFSAERPEGSISTLTIQRTEQRDSAMYRCASSPVPGQGAGELFFGEGSRLTVL.

The CDR3 loop reads CASSLVRVGRGTSQPQHF. The CDR3 DNA reads as TGCGCCAGCAGCTTGGTTCGTGTCGGCAGGGGGACGAGTCAGCCCCAGCATTTT. The chain joins TRBV5-1 to TRBJ1-5, with 7 bases aligning to TRBD1. V lost 0 bases to trimming and J lost 6 bases; unmatched junction nucleotides: 15. The CDR3 has 18 residues. CDR1 is SGHRS, CDR2 YFSETQ, per germline.

This sequence joins TRBV6-5 and TRBJ2-2; D is unclear. The CDR3 runs 13 residues. Germline V CDR1 and CDR2: MNHEY, SVGAGI. V was clipped by 2 bases and J by 3 bases, with 4 bases between them. CDR3 nucleotides: TGTGCCAGCAGTTACGAGTACACCGGGGAGCTGTTTTTT. Translating it yields CASSYEYTGELFF.

The chain carries TRBV7-2 and TRBJ2-7; 7 bases align to TRBD1. V was clipped by 5 bases and J by 1 base; unmatched bases: 8. This CDR3 has 15 residues. Germline values: CDR1 SGHTA, CDR2 FQGNSA. This CDR3 is CASSPGQPGSYEQYF. The CDR3 DNA reads as TGTGCCAGCAGCCCGGGACAGCCAGGATCCTACGAGCAGTACTTC.

The CDR3 DNA follows: TGCGCCAGCAGCCAACAGGACAGGGAAAACGAGCAGTACGTC. It translates to CASSQQDRENEQYV. The chain combines TRBV4-1 with TRBJ2-7; 8 bases are shared with TRBD1. CDR1 MGHRA and CDR2 YSYEKL come from the germline V gene. The V and J ends lost 2 bases and 5 bases, in that order; junction bases with no gene match: 5. The CDR3 spans 14 residues.

This clone was seen just once. The chain carries TRBV4-3 and TRBJ2-7, with 10 bases that match TRBD2. The germline V gene encodes CDR1 LGHNA and CDR2 YSLEER. The CDR3 extends over 15 amino acids. The J segment lost 2 bases and the V segment lost 8 bases, leaving 9 bases of the junction unmatched. CDR3 amino acids: CASSALAGETYEQYF. The CDR3 DNA follows: TGCGCCAGCTCCGCGCTAGCGGGGGAGACCTACGAGCAGTACTTC.

V usage is TRBV6-1 and J usage is TRBJ1-5; D perhaps matches TRBD1 (6 bases). The CDR3 extends over 14 amino acids. V was shortened by 9 bases and J by 4 bases, with 16 bases between the two germline ends. Per germline, CDR1 MNHNS and CDR2 SASEGT. CDR3 sequence (DNA): TGTGCCAGTAACCCGACAGGCTCTAATCAGCCCCAGCATTTT. It translates to CASNPTGSNQPQHF.

The chain combines TRBV21-1 with TRBJ1-3; TRBD1 is the table's D call and was not checked against the DNA. TRBV21-1 is a pseudogene segment. CDR3 length: 16 residues. CDR3 bases: TGTGCCAGCAGCAAAGAGTCACAGGGGGCTGGAAACACCATATATTTT. It yields the protein CASSKESQGAGNTIYF.

The chain uses TRBV10-3 and TRBJ1-3; D is possibly TRBD1 (6 bases). V lost 9 bases and J lost 0, with 12 bases in between. Germline lookup yields CDR1 ENHRY and CDR2 SYGVKD. CDR3 size: 14 residues. The CDR3 reads CAMGEGHSGNTIYF. For the CDR3, the DNA is TGTGCCATGGGAGAGGGACACTCTGGAAACACCATATATTTT.

The chain joins TRBV6-5 to TRBJ1-2; 9 bases align to TRBD1. Germline V lookup: CDR1 MNHEY, CDR2 SVGAGI. The CDR3 totals 13 residues. The V gene end was trimmed by 2 bases and the J gene end by 13 bases; junction bases not matched to a gene: 8. CDR3 nucleotide sequence: TGTGCCAGCAGTTACGAGGACAGGGGATTGGCCACCTTC. The encoded protein is CASSYEDRGLATF.

This chain uses TRBV2 with TRBJ1-5; no definite D call. V was trimmed by 5 bases and J by 3 bases, leaving 11 bases between them. Germline V gene sequence: CDR1 SNHLY, CDR2 FYNNEI. The CDR3 is 14 residues long. This chain's CDR3 is CASSSFGFNQPQHF. The CDR3, as DNA: TGTGCCAGCAGTAGTTTTGGGTTCAATCAGCCCCAGCATTTT.

This clone was seen many times. The rearrangement joins TRBV27 to TRBJ1-1; possibly TRBD1 for D (5 bases). There are 15 residues in the CDR3. V was shortened by 1 base and J by 1 base, with 10 bases between the two germline ends. The V gene's germline CDR1 is MNHEY and CDR2 SMNVEV (reference sequence). The CDR3 is CASSLFGGWNTEAFF. DNA for the CDR3: TGTGCCAGCAGTTTATTTGGGGGGTGGAACACTGAAGCTTTCTTT.

The chain couples TRBV6-5 to TRBJ2-7; D remains unclear. Trimming pared 4 bases from V and 5 bases from J, leaving 9 bases between. Germline V gene data show CDR1 as MNHEY and CDR2 as SVGAGI. The CDR3 loop spans 12 amino acids. This CDR3 reads CASSFPPHEQYF. In nucleotides, the CDR3 is TGTGCCAGCAGTTTCCCCCCCCACGAGCAGTACTTC.

Points on this clone: Sequence at one end of the junction differs from germline and may be a read error. This chain connects TRBV5-1 to TRBJ1-1, with D possibly being TRBD1 (5 bases). This CDR3 has 15 amino acids. Germline assignment: CDR1 SGHRS and CDR2 YFSETQ. CDR3 in amino acids: CASSWSREGNTEVFF. The CDR3 DNA follows: TGCGCCAGCAGCTGGAGCAGGGAAGGGAACACTGAAGTTTTCTTT.

This chain links TRBV7-9 with TRBJ1-5; D not resolved. Germline lookup yields CDR1 SEHNR and CDR2 FQNEAQ (reference sequence). The germline V and J ends were trimmed by 1 base and 2 bases, with 6 bases remaining between them. CDR3 length: 14 residues. CDR3 DNA: TGTGCCAGCAGCTTAGGCGGGGGCAATCAGCCCCAGCATTTT. This codes for CASSLGGGNQPQHF. Complete variable domain (other parts from reference TRBV7-9 and TRBJ1-5): DTGVSQNPRHKITKRGQNVTFRCDPISEHNRLYWYRQTLGQGPEFLTYFQNEAQLEKSRLLSDRFSAERPKGSFSTLEIQRTEQGDSAMYLCASSLGGGNQPQHFGDGTRLSIL.

J is TRBJ2-5 and V is TRBV7-2; D ambiguous. V lost 2 bases to trimming and J lost 3 bases, with 10 bases between them. This CDR3 has 14 amino acids. Germline V gene sequence: CDR1 SGHTA, CDR2 FQGNSA. The CDR3 bases are TGTGCCAGCAGCTTATCAACCGCAGAAGAGACCCAGTACTTC. This sequence encodes CASSLSTAEETQYF.

The chain carries TRBV11-1 and TRBJ2-7; 7 bases are shared with TRBD2. CDR3 length equals 15 residues. Germline loops: CDR1 SGHAT, CDR2 FQDESV (reference sequence). Trimming cost V 6 bases and J 2 bases; bases outside gene matches: 10. CDR3 nucleotides: TGTGCCAGCAGTTCCGGGGGGAGGCCCCCCTACGAGCAGTACTTC. This sequence encodes CASSSGGRPPYEQYF.

The J gene is TRBJ2-3, the V gene TRBV2; 9 bases agree with TRBD2. This CDR3 spans 13 amino acids. CDR1 SNHLY and CDR2 FYNNEI come from the germline V gene. V gave up 9 bases and J gave up 1 base; unmatched junction bases: 2. The CDR3 DNA is TGTGCCAGTAAGCGGGGGGGCACAGATACGCAGTATTTT. Its translation: CASKRGGTDTQYF.

This chain links TRBV7-3 with TRBJ1-1; D is unresolved. Germline CDR1 and CDR2: SGHTA and FQGTGA. The length of the CDR3 is 13 residues. V was trimmed by 2 bases and J by 1 base, leaving 5 bases between them. The CDR3 nucleotides read TGTGCCAGCAGCTTATCCCAGAACACTGAAGCTTTCTTT. Translation: CASSLSQNTEAFF. The full variable domain, rest sourced from reference TRBV7-3 and TRBJ1-1, is GAGVSQTPSNKVTEKGKYVELRCDPISGHTALYWYRQSLGQGPEFLIYFQGTGAADDSGLPNDRFFAVRPEGSVSTLKIQRTERGDSAVYLCASSLSQNTEAFFGQGTRLTVV.

The chain recombines TRBV10-3 with TRBJ1-2; no clear D. The CDR3 runs 13 residues. Germline CDR1 ENHRY, CDR2 SYGVKD. Trimming stripped 7 bases from V and 5 bases from J, with 14 bases between. The CDR3 protein is CAIKPTLQYGYTF. The CDR3 DNA reads TGTGCCATCAAGCCCACGCTCCAATATGGCTACACCTTC.

The chain is built from TRBV7-9 and TRBJ2-7; D remains unclear. Germline V gene data show CDR1 as SEHNR and CDR2 as FQNEAQ (reference sequence). Trimming left V 4 bases short and J 4 bases short, with 11 bases between. The length of the CDR3 is 13 residues. CDR3 region: CASSSGGAYEQYF. The CDR3, as DNA: TGTGCCAGCAGCTCAGGCGGAGCATACGAGCAGTACTTC.